This T cell receptor (beta chain) was observed in a study of blood T cell repertoires in COVID-19. The CDR3 consists of 13 residues. Germline values: CDR1 LNHDA, CDR2 SQIVND (reference sequence). In the original workflow: Nucleated cell counts were estimated from reference gene primer amplification. Generated by immunoSEQ multiplex PCR, the TCRdb table keeps only in-frame clones and is missing some. V and J calls plus clone size are reproduced from that table; the DNA served to infer D and trimming. Of about 75,000 clones in the sample, about 79% are singletons; the top ten hold about 22%. Material: peripheral blood. This clonotype was sampled from a woman in her 50s with acute or convalescent COVID-19. The chain couples TRBV19 to TRBJ1-3; TRBD1 matches at 7 bases. Written as DNA, the CDR3 is TGTGCAACCAAGGGGCAGGGGGTTAACACCATATATTTT. Residues: CATKGQGVNTIYF.